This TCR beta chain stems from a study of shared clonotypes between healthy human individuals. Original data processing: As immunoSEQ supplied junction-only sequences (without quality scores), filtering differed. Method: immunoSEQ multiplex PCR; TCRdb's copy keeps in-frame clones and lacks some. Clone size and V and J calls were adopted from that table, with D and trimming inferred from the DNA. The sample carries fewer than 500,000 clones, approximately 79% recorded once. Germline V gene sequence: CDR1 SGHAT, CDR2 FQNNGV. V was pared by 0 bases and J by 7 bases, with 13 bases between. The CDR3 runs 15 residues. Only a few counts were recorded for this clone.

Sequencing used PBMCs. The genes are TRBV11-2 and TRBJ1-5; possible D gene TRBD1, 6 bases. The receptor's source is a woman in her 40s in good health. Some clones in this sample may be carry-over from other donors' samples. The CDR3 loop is CASSLDKEGGQPQHF. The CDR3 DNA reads TGTGCCAGCAGCTTAGATAAGGAAGGGGGACAGCCCCAGCATTTT. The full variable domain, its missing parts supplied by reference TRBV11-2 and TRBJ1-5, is EAGVAQSPRYKIIEKRQSVAFWCNPISGHATLYWYQQILGQGPKLLIQFQNNGVVDDSQLPKDRFSAERLKGVDSTLKIQPAKLEDSAVYLCASSLDKEGGQPQHFGDGTRLSIL.